This T cell receptor (beta chain) emerged from a study of blood T cell repertoires in COVID-19. Germline CDR1 and CDR2: SGHTA and FQGNSA. The CDR3 covers 15 residues. The V gene lost 1 base and the J gene lost 6 bases, with 15 bases spanning the gap. Repertoires were generated with immunoSEQ multiplex PCR, while TCRdb's copy carries only in-frame clones and drops some. The table includes 450,000 to 500,000 clones, approximately 90% detected once. This chain links TRBV7-2 with TRBJ1-2; perhaps TRBD1 as D (6 bases). The specimen sequenced was PBMCs or T cells enriched from blood (not recorded which). The clonotype originates from a woman younger than 35 who had recovered from COVID-19. CDR3 DNA sequence: TGTGCCAGCAGCTTAGAGGGTCAGGGGTTGGATGGCTACACCTTC. Its translation is CASSLEGQGLDGYTF.